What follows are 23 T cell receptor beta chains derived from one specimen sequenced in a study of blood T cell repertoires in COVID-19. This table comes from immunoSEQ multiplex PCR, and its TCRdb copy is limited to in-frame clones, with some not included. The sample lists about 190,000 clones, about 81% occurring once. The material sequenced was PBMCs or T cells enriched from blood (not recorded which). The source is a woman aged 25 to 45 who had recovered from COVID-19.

CDR3 nucleotide sequence: TGTGCCAGCAGTTTGTTCCTTTCCTACGAGCAGTACTTC. Amino acid sequence: CASSLFLSYEQYF. This chain uses TRBV28 with TRBJ2-7; D is ambiguous. V was pared by 3 bases and J by 1 base, with 7 bases between. CDR3 size: 13 residues. The germline V gene has CDR1 MDHEN and CDR2 SYDVKM.

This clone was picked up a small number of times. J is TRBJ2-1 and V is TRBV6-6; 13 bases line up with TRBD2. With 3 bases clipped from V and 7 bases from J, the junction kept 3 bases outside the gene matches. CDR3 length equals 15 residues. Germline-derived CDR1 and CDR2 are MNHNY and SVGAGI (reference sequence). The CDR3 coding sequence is TGTGCCAGCAGTTATACTAGCGGGAGGGCGAATGAGCAGTTCTTC. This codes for CASSYTSGRANEQFF.

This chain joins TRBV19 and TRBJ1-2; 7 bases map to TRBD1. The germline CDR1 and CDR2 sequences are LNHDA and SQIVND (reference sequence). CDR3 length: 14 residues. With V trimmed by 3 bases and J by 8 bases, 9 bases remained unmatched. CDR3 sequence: CASSMGDREGGYTF. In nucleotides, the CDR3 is TGTGCCAGTAGTATGGGAGACAGGGAAGGCGGCTACACCTTC.

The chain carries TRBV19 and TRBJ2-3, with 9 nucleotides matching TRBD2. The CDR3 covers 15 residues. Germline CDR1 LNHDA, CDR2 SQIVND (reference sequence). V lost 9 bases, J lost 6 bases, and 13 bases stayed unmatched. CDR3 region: CASRPPGLATDTQYF. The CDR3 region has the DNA TGTGCCAGCCGACCCCCGGGACTAGCAACGGATACGCAGTATTTT.

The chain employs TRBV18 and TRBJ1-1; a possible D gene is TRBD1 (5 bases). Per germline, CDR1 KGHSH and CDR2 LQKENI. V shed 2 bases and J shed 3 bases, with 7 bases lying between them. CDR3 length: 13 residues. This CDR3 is CASSPGGDTEAFF. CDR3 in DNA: TGTGCCAGCTCACCAGGAGGGGACACTGAAGCTTTCTTT. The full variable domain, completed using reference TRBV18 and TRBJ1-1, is NAGVMQNPRHLVRRRGQEARLRCSPMKGHSHVYWYRQLPEEGLKFMVYLQKENIIDESGMPKERFSAEFPKEGPSILRIQQVVRGDSAAYFCASSPGGDTEAFFGQGTRLTVV.

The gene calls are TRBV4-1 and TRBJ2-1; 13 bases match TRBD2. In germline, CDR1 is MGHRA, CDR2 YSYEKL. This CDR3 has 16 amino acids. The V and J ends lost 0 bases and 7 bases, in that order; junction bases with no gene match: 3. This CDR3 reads CASSQELAGGRNEQFF. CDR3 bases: TGCGCCAGCAGCCAAGAACTAGCGGGGGGGAGGAATGAGCAGTTCTTC.

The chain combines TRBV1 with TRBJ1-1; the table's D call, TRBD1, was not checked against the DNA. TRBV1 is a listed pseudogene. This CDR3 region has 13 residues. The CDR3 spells CTSSQGQNTEAFF. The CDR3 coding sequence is TGCACCAGCAGCCAAGGACAGAACACTGAAGCTTTCTTT.

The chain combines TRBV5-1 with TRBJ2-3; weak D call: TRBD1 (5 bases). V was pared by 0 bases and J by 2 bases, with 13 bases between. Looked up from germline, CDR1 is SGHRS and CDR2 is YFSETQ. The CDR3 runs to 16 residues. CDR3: CASSLGWGQDTDTQYF. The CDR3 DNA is TGCGCCAGCAGCTTGGGGTGGGGCCAGGACACAGATACGCAGTATTTT.

As DNA, the CDR3 is TGTGCCAGCAGTGACTCAGCTGTCGGGGAGCTGTTTTTT. Protein: CASSDSAVGELFF. V gene TRBV6-4 combines with J gene TRBJ2-2; D gene uncertain. The CDR3 runs 13 residues. Trimming left V 0 bases short and J 7 bases short, with 6 bases between. Germline V gene sequence: CDR1 MRHNA, CDR2 SNTAGT.

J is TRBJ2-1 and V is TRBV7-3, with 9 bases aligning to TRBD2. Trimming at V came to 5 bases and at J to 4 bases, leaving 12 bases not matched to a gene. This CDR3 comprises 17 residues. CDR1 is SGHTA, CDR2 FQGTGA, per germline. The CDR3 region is CASSKRASGEPYNEQFF. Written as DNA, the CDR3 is TGTGCCAGCAGCAAAAGGGCTAGCGGGGAACCGTACAATGAGCAGTTCTTC.

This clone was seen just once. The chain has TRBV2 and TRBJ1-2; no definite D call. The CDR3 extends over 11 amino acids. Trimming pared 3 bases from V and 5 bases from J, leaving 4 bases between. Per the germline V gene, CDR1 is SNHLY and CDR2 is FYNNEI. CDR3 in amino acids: CASSDEYGYTF. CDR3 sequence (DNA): TGTGCCAGCAGTGACGAGTATGGCTACACCTTC.

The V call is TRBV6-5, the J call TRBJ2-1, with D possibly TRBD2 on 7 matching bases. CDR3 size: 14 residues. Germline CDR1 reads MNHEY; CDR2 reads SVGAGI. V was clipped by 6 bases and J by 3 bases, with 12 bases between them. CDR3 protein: CASRGGGIYNEQFF. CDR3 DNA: TGTGCCAGCAGAGGGGGGGGGATCTACAATGAGCAGTTCTTC.

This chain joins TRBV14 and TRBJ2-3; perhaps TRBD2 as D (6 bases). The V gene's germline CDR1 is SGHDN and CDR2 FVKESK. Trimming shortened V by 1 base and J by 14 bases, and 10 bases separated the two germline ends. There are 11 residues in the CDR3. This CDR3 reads CASSQGGLRYF. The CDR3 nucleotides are TGTGCCAGCAGCCAAGGGGGACTTCGGTATTTT.

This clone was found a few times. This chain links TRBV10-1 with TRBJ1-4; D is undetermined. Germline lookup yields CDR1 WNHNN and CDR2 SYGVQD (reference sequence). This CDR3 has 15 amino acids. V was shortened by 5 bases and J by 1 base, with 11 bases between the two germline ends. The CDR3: CASSPWGGTNEKLFF. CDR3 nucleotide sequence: TGCGCCAGCAGTCCCTGGGGAGGAACTAATGAAAAACTGTTTTTT.

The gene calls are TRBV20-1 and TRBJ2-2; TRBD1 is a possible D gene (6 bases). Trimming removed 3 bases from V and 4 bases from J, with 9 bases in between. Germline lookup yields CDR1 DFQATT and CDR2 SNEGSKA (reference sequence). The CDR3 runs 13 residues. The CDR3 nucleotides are TGCAGTGCTAGTGAAGGGGGCACCGGGGAGCTGTTTTTT. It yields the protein CSASEGGTGELFF.

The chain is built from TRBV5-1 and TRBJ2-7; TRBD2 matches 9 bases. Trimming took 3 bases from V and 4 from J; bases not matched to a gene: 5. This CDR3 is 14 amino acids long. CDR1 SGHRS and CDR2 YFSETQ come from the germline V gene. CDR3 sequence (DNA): TGCGCCAGCAGCTCATCGACTAGCGGATACGAGCAGTACTTC. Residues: CASSSSTSGYEQYF. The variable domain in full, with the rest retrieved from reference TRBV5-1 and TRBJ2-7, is KAGVTQTPRYLIKTRGQQVTLSCSPISGHRSVSWYQQTPGQGLQFLFEYFSETQRNKGNFPGRFSGRQFSNSRSEMNVSTLELGDSALYLCASSSSTSGYEQYFGPGTRLTVT.

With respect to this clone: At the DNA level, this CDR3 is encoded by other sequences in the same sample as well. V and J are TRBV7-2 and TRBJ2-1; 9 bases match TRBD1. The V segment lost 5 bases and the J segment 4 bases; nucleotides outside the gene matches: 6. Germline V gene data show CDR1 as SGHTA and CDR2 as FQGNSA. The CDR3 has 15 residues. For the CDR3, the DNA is TGTGCCAGCAGCCCCCGGGACAGGGTATACAATGAGCAGTTCTTC. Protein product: CASSPRDRVYNEQFF. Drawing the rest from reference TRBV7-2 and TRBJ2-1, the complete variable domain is GAGVSQSPSNKVTEKGKDVELRCDPISGHTALYWYRQSLGQGLEFLIYFQGNSAPDKSGLPSDRFSAERTGGSVSTLTIQRTQQEDSAVYLCASSPRDRVYNEQFFGPGTRLTVL.

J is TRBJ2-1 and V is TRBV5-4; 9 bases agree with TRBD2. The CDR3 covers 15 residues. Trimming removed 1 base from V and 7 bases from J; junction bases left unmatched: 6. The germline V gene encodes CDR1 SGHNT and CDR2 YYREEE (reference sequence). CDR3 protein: CASSLRSGGWNEQFF. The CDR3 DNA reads TGTGCCAGCAGCTTGAGGAGCGGGGGGTGGAATGAGCAGTTCTTC.

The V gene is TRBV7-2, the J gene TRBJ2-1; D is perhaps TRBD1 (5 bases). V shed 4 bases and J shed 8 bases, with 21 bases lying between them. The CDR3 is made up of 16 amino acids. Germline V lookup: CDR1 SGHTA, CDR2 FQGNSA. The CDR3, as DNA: TGTGCCAGCAGCTCTTTTAACTCTCTGGGGCGCGATGAGCAGTTCTTC. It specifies CASSSFNSLGRDEQFF. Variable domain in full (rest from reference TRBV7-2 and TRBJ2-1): GAGVSQSPSNKVTEKGKDVELRCDPISGHTALYWYRQSLGQGLEFLIYFQGNSAPDKSGLPSDRFSAERTGGSVSTLTIQRTQQEDSAVYLCASSSFNSLGRDEQFFGPGTRLTVL.

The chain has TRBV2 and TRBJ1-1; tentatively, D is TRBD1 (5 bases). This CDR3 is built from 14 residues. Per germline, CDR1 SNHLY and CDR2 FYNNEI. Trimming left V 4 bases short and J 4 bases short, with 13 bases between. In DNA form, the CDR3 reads TGTGCCAGCAGTGCAGGGATCGGTGCCACTGAAGCTTTCTTT. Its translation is CASSAGIGATEAFF. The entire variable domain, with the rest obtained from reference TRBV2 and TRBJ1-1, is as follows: EPEVTQTPSHQVTQMGQEVILRCVPISNHLYFYWYRQILGQKVEFLVSFYNNEISEKSEIFDDQFSVERPDGSNFTLKIRSTKLEDSAMYFCASSAGIGATEAFFGQGTRLTVV.

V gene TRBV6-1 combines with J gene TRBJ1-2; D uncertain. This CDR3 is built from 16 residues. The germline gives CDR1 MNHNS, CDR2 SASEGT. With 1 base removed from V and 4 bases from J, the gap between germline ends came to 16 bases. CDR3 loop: CASSEGMRARIYGYTF. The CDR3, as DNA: TGTGCCAGCAGTGAAGGTATGCGGGCCCGGATCTATGGCTACACCTTC.

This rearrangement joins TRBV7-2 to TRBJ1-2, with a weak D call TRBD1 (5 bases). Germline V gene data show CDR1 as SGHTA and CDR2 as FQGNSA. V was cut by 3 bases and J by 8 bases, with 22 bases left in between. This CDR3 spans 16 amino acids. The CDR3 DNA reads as TGTGCCAGCAGCTTGGGATCACAGGTTAAGGTTGCCGGCTACACCTTC. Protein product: CASSLGSQVKVAGYTF.

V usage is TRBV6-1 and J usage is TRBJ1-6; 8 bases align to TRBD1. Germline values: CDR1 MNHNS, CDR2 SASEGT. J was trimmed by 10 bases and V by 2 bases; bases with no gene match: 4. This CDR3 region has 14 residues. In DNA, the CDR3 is TGTGCCAGCAGTGAACAGGGGACAGGCTCACCCCTCCACTTT. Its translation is CASSEQGTGSPLHF.